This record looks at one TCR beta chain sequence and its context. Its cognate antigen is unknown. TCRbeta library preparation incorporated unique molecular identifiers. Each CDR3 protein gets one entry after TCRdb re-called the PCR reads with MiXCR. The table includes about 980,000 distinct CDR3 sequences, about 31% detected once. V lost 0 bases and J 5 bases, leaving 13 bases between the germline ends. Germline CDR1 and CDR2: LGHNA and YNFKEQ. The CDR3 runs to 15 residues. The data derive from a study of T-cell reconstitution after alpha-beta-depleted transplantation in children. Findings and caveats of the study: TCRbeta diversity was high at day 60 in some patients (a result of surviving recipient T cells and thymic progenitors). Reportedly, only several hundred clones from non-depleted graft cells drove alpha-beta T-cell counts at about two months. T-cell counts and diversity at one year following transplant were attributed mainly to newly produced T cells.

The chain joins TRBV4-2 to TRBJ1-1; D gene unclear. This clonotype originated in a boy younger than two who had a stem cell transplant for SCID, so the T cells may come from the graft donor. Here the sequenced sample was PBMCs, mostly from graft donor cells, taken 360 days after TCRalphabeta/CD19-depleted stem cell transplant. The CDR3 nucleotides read TGTGCCAGCAGCCAAGAAGGTGTTGACGGTACTGAAGCTTTCTTT. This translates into CASSQEGVDGTEAFF.